This T cell receptor beta chain was captured by sequencing in a study of shared clonotypes between healthy human individuals. The data were produced by immunoSEQ multiplex PCR, yet TCRdb's version contains in-frame clones alone and is incomplete. The sample includes fewer than 150,000 clones, approximately 70% of them seen just once. V lost 5 bases, J lost 2 bases, and 6 bases stayed unmatched. The CDR3 consists of 15 residues. Germline CDR1 reads SNHLY; CDR2 reads FYNNEI. What was sequenced was memory CD8+ T cells sorted from blood. Subset of the sample: CD45RO+ cells pooled with CCR7-negative TemRA cells. The sequence derives from a woman aged 25 to 39 in good health. The V and J genes are TRBV2 and TRBJ2-5; TRBD1 matches 9 bases. The CDR3 loop reads CASSPEGQGQETQYF. DNA of the CDR3: TGTGCCAGCAGTCCCGAGGGACAGGGTCAAGAGACCCAGTACTTC.